This T cell receptor (beta chain) is drawn from a study of cytomegalovirus exposure and HLA in healthy donors (dated by TCRdb to about 2017). Regarding the complete study: An earlier analysis of around 600 of the donors reported about 250 Gb of sequence data and some 120 million unique TCR beta sequences from roughly 200 million T cells. An early release that covered about 640 HLA-typed donors contained around 300 gigabases of sequencing data and 80 million or so unique TCR sequences. The genetic ancestry cluster associated with self-reported Caucasian donors included about four fifths of the roughly 380 genotyped donors. The aim of the study was to test whether cataloging public T cell receptors could identify signatures of past pathogen exposure. The study profiled the T cell repertoires of around 700 subjects by immunosequencing and related them to cytomegalovirus serostatus. Besides the first cohort of approximately 710 subjects, a separate validation cohort made up of about 120 different subjects was used. To predict cytomegalovirus infection status, the study brought together high-throughput TCR immunosequencing, statistical association of individual TCRs with disease status, and machine learning. In a later analysis, previously published TCR beta repertoires from some 640 donors were re-analyzed and high-resolution HLA genotyping was added so that TCR occurrence patterns could be studied. In the later analysis, no new phenotypic data were used to find candidate immune exposures; instead, reliance was placed on TCR beta sequences and their occurrence across donors. An earlier analysis of more than 450 of the donors used high-throughput TCR beta sequencing to judge whether each TCR beta V gene segment behaved as functional or pseudogenic. Alongside the repertoire data, information on donor age, sex, ethnicity and CMV serostatus was compiled. A later genetic analysis used genome-wide SNP genotypes for about 60% of the roughly 700 donors, treating that subset as a discovery cohort. Every repertoire in the discovery cohort had been generated on one and the same sequencing platform. Class I and class II HLA loci were covered by the typing at four-digit resolution. Typing coverage differed by locus: A, B, C, DRB1 and DQB1 were typed in roughly 620-630 donors, DQA1 in 522, DPA1 in some 570, and DPB1 in 450 to 490. Four or five DR-DQ haplotypes were handled as single units for association and clustering, since linkage in the cohort was strong. Across roughly 420 genotyped donors of the cohort, an average of about 240,000 unique TCR beta nucleotide sequences per donor were sequenced, and approximately 17% of those sequences were non-productive. Broader findings and caveats from the paper: Cytomegalovirus status was reported to be diagnosed by the classifier with high specificity and sensitivity in both the original and validation cohorts. According to a later analysis, most CMV-associated TCR beta chains appeared to be HLA-restricted, and the HLA associations seemed to be driven largely by CMV exposure. Broadly in line with IMGT annotations, most TCR beta V segments showed up in productive rearrangements about 90% or about 30% of the time in an earlier analysis of several hundred of the donors. Because counts were too low, seventeen rarely observed V segments, including chromosome 9 orphons, were excluded from the earlier analysis of 587 of the donors. A total of some 180 TCR beta chains were listed by the study as associated with cytomegalovirus. A further reported finding was that TCR beta sequences accurately predicted the HLA-A and HLA-B alleles for most subjects in the first cohort. The only immune exposure information available for the cohort was CMV serostatus. The sequencing pipeline was judged likely to have produced a cluster of highly shared sequence variants as a technical artifact. Linkage disequilibrium might explain the correlated functional status among segregating V segments, but an unknown experimental factor could not be excluded. This cohort had only TCR beta chains sequenced, and the lack of alpha or paired-chain data limited which features could be detected. When HLA alleles, especially DR and DQ, strongly co-occurred, TCR associations were difficult to assign to individual alleles. According to a later analysis, parvovirus B19, influenza, CMV and Epstein-Barr virus appeared linked to several top co-occurrence clusters. In a later analysis, HLA-associated TCR beta chains were found to be more clonally expanded and to have lower generation probabilities than equally common non-associated chains. The presence/absence analyses assumed that sequencing depth was roughly uniform across donors, and that assumption may not be true. In a later analysis, 16,951 TCR beta sequences were associated with specific HLA alleles at a false discovery rate of 0.05. In a later analysis, TCR association rates were found to vary across HLA loci, with the most associated TCRs seen for DRB1 alleles and the fewest for HLA-C alleles. A few of the identified cytomegalovirus-associated TCR beta chains were confirmed in vitro to be specific for cytomegalovirus antigens. In a later genetic analysis, fewer N-insertions in productive TCRs were reported among donors in an Asian-associated ancestry cluster than the roughly 700-donor mean. Because HLA typing was missing for some donors at each locus, association tests included only the typed subset. The authors suggested that the approach could potentially be generalized to other disease states and immunological phenotypes. Most TCR sequences were seen in very few donors, while some public TCRs were found in many individuals. A later genetic analysis associated a missense DCLRE1C variant with V-gene and J-gene trimming of TCR beta chains, and an independent cohort replicated the association.

In the case of this clone: Its antigen remains undetermined. No base qualities exist here, and no much larger clone lies one base off it.

Preparation of the library involved the immunoSEQ multiplex PCR assay. For the multiplex PCR, a mixture combining 60 forward primers for TCR Vbeta segments and 13 reverse primers for TCR Jbeta segments was used. The CDR3 region of rearranged TCR beta genes was amplified from genomic DNA with a multiplex PCR assay. On the Illumina HiSeq System, the amplified TCR beta libraries were sequenced as 87-base-pair reads. Concerning the study's data processing: Across the 600 to 700 repertoires, a later analysis counted approximately 75 million unique TCR beta chains, roughly 11 million of which were shared by at least two donors. Raw reads were error-corrected and collapsed into unique sequences with a nearest-neighbor algorithm that merged closely related sequences to remove PCR and sequencing errors. CDR3 sequences were aligned to IMGT reference sequences to assign V, D and J gene segments. Each retained sequence needed at least a six-nucleotide match to both a V gene segment and a J gene segment. A rearrangement was called productive if the CDR3 had no stop codons and remained in frame with V and J, and every other rearrangement was called non-productive. CDR3 was defined by IMGT convention, running from the second conserved V-encoded cysteine to the conserved J-encoded phenylalanine. Sequences without an unambiguous match to a single V gene segment were excluded from the earlier analysis of a few hundred of the donors. In an earlier analysis of several hundred of the donors, V segments were called functional above 56.7% productive rearrangements and were called segregating when the between-donor standard deviation exceeded 5%. To diagnose cytomegalovirus status from the catalog of TCR beta chain sequences, a statistical classification framework was built. A later analysis assigned V and J genes by comparing TCR nucleotide sequences with IMGT/GENE-DB human TR gene sequences. Using the TCRdist pipeline, a later analysis assigned CDR3 sequences along with most-parsimonious VDJ recombination scenarios. In a later analysis, each TCR beta chain was defined by its CDR3 amino acid sequence together with its V-gene family, and reads lacking a unique V-gene family were excluded. A later analysis removed 600 or so highly shared, low-generation-probability nucleotide sequences to deal with suspected cross-contamination and a sequencing artifact. For each public chain, a later analysis derived a clonal expansion index from normalized ranks of inferred template counts within each repertoire. In a later analysis, generation probabilities were computed with a VDJ recombination model fitted to out-of-frame rearrangements, and the resulting probabilities were checked against IGoR. A later analysis scored TCR-TCR, TCR-HLA and TCR-CMV co-occurrence with hypergeometric tests, applying a repertoire-size bias correction to TCR pairs. To estimate false discovery rates, a later analysis permuted the HLA or CMV assignments 20 times. A later analysis grouped co-occurring TCRs with DBSCAN, adding TCRdist sequence similarity when clustering within HLA-allele-positive subsets. Repertoires with fewer than 30,000 or more than 120,000 public chains, plus five repertoires with anomalous nucleotide sharing, were excluded from co-occurrence clustering. Not all clones reach the TCRdb copy of this immuneACCESS table, which keeps in-frame sequences only. Checked studies attribute under half of the gap to unresolved V genes and leave the rest unexplained. D and trimming were read from the DNA, whereas the V and J calls and clone size are those reported in that table. The sample table records approximately 170,000 clones; about 82% of these occur just once. About 0.77% of the sample lies in the top ten.

The cohort consisted of 650 to 850 healthy bone marrow donors. At the time of sampling, every cohort member was nominally healthy, though immune exposures that went unrecorded were likely present. The donor tested CMV seronegative and was one of the 352 seronegative cohort members. A peripheral blood sample was provided by each donor, and peripheral blood mononuclear cells were used for TCR beta sequencing. Genomic DNA was extracted from the blood cell samples with the Qiagen DNeasy Blood Extraction Kit. Material for sequencing was PBMCs. This TCR came from a woman under 30 in good health and CMV-seronegative.

The base sequence is TGTGCCAGCAGTTTATTCGGGGTAATGAACACTGAAGCTTTCTTT. It is translated as CASSLFGVMNTEAFF. The chain employs TRBV27 and TRBJ1-1; there is no confident call for the D gene. V and J lose 1 base and 0 bases, and a span of 9 bases separates them. Reading the germline V gene (reference sequence) gives CDR1 MNHEY and CDR2 SMNVEV. The CDR3 measures 15 amino acids from cysteine to phenylalanine. CDR3 DNA is the only sequence kept; it has 45 bases, read in frame from the first base.